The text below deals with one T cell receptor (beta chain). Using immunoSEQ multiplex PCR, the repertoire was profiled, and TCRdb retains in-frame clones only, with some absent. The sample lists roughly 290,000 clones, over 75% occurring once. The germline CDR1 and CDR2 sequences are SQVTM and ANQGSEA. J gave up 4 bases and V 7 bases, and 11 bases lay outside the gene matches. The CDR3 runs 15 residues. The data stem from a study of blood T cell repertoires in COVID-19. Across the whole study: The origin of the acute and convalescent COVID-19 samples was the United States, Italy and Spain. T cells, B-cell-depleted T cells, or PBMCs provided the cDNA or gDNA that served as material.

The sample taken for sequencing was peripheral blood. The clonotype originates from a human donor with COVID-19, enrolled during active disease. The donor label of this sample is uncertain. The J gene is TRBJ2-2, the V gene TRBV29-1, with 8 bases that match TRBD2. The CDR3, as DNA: TGCAGCGCACGGAAAAGCGGGAGTGGCACCGGGGAGCTGTTTTTT. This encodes CSARKSGSGTGELFF.